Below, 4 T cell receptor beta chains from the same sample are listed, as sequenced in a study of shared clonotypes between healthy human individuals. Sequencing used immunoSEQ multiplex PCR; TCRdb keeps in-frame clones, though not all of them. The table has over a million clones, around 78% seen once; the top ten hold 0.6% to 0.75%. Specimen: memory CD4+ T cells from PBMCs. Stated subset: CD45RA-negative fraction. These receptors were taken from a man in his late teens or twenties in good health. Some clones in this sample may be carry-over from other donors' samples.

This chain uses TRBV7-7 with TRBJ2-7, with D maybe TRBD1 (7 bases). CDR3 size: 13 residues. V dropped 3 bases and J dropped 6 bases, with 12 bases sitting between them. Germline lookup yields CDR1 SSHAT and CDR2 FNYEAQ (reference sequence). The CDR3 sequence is CASSFDRDSEQYF. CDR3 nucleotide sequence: TGTGCCAGCAGCTTCGACAGGGACTCCGAGCAGTACTTC.

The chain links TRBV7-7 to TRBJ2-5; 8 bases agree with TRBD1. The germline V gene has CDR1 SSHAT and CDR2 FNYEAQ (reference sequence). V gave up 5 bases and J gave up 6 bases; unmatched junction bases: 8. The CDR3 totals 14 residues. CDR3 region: CASSPGTGGQTQYF. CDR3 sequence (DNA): TGTGCCAGCAGCCCCGGGACAGGTGGACAGACCCAGTACTTC.

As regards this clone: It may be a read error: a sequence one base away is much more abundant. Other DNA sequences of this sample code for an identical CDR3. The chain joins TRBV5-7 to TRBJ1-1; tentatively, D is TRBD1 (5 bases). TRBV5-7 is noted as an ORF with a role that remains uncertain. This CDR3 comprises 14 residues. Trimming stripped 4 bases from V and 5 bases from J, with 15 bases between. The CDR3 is CASSPRGAWTEAFF. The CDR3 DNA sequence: TGTGCCAGCAGCCCTCGAGGGGCTTGGACTGAAGCTTTCTTT.

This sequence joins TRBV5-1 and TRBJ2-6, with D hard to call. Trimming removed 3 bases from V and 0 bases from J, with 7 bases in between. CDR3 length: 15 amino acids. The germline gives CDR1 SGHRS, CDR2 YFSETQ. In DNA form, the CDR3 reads TGCGCCAGCAGCTGGGAAGTCTCTGGGGCCAACGTCCTGACTTTC. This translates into CASSWEVSGANVLTF.